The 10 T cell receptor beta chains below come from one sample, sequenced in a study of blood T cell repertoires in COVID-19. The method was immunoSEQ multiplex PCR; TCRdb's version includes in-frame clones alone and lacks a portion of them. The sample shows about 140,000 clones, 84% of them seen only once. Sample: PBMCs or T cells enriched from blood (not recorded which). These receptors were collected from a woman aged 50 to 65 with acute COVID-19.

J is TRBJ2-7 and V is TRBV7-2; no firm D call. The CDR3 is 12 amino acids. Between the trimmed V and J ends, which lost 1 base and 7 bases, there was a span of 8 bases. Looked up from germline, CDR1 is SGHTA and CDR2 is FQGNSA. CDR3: CASSLVAGEQYF. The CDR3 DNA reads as TGTGCCAGCAGCTTAGTGGCCGGGGAGCAGTACTTC.

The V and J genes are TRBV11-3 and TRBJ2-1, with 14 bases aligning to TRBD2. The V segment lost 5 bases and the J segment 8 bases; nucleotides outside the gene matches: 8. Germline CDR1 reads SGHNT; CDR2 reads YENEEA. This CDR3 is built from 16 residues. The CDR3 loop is CASSRGTSGSRDEQFF. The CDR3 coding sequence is TGTGCCAGCAGCCGGGGGACTAGCGGGAGTCGCGATGAGCAGTTCTTC.

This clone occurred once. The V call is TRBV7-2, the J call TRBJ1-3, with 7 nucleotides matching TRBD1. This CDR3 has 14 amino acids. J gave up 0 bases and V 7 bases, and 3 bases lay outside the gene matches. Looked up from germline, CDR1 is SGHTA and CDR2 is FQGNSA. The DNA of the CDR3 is TGTGCCAGCACACAGGGGATCTCTGGAAACACCATATATTTT. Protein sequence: CASTQGISGNTIYF.

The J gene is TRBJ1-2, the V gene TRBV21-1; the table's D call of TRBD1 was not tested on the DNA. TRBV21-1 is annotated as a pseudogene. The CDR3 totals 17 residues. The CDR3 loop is CASSKLIWSGLNYGYTF. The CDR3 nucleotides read TGTGCCAGCAGCAAACTTATTTGGTCAGGGCTAAACTATGGCTACACCTTC.

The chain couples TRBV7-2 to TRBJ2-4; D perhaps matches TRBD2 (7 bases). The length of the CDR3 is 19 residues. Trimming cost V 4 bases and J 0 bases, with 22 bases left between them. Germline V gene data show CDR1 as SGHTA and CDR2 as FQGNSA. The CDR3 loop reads CASSSNGRRGREAKNIQYF. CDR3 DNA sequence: TGTGCCAGCAGCTCAAACGGGAGAAGGGGGAGGGAAGCCAAAAACATTCAGTACTTC.

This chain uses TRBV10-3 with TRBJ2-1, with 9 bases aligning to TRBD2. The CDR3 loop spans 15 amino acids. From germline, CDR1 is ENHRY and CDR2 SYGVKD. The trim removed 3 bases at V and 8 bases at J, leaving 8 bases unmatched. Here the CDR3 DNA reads TGTGCCATCAGTGAATGGCGGGAGGGCCAGGATGAGCAGTTCTTC. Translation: CAISEWREGQDEQFF.

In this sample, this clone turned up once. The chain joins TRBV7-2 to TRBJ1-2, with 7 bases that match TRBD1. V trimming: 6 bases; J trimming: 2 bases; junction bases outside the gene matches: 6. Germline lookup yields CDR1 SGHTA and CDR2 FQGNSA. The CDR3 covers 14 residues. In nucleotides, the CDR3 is TGTGCCAGCAGTTCGGGACAGATGAACTATGGCTACACCTTC. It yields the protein CASSSGQMNYGYTF.

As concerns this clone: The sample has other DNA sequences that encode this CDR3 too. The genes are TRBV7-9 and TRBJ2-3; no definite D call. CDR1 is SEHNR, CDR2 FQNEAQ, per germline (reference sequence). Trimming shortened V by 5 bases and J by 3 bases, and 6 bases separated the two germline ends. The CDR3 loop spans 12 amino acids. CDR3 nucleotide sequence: TGTGCCAGCAGCCCCAGAACAGATACGCAGTATTTT. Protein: CASSPRTDTQYF. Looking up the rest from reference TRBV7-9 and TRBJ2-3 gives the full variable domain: DTGVSQNPRHKITKRGQNVTFRCDPISEHNRLYWYRQTLGQGPEFLTYFQNEAQLEKSRLLSDRFSAERPKGSFSTLEIQRTEQGDSAMYLCASSPRTDTQYFGPGTRLTVL.

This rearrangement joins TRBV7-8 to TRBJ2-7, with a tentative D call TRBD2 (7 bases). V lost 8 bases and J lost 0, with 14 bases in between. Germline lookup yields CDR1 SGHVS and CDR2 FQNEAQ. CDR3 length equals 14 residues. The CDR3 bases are TGTGCCAGCGGGGGGCGCGGGAGCTCCTACGAGCAGTACTTC. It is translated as CASGGRGSSYEQYF.

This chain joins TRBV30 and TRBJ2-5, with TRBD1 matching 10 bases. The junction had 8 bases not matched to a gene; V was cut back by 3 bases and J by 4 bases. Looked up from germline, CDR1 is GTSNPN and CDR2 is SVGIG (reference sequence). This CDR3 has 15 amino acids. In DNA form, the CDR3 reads TGTGCCTGGAGCCGACAGGGGGCATTGTCAGAGACCCAGTACTTC. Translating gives CAWSRQGALSETQYF.